This T cell receptor beta chain was retrieved from a study of prognosis after radiotherapy for stage I lung cancer. Germline V gene lookup returns CDR1 SGHVS and CDR2 FNYEAQ. Trimming left V 3 bases short and J 3 bases short, with 20 bases between. The CDR3 runs 17 residues. At both of two time points, roughly 6 milliliters of peripheral blood were drawn. Genomic DNA was the source, and TCR beta CDR3 was amplified from it by two-round multiplex PCR. During first-round PCR, primers specific to each TRBV and TRBJ gene were used. Using its own MiXCR run on the multiplex PCR reads, TCRdb lists one record per CDR3 protein. The sample comprises around 27,000 distinct CDR3 sequences, about a third of which are singletons, and about 12% rests with the top ten. Study-level results: In patients receiving stereotactic body radiation therapy, unique TCR clone counts fell afterward, median about 9,200 versus 6,500. Tumor-specific reactivity of the expanded TCR clones remained undetermined.

A note on this clonotype: The antigen remains undetermined.

The chain combines TRBV7-6 with TRBJ2-5, with D perhaps assigned TRBD1 or TRBD2 (5 bases each). The clonotype originates from a donor aged 50 or older with non-small cell lung cancer. This specimen consisted of PBMCs, obtained before or after stereotactic body radiation therapy (not recorded which). The CDR3 nucleotides read TGTGCCAGCAGCTTGGTTATGAGGGGCCACCAAAAAGAGACCCAGTACTTC. Translating gives CASSLVMRGHQKETQYF.